This TCR beta chain was retrieved from a study of blood T cell repertoires in COVID-19. Turning to the study itself: The United States, Italy and Spain supplied acute and convalescent COVID-19 samples. From T cells, B-cell-depleted T cells, or PBMCs came the material, which was cDNA or gDNA.

This clone was detected a few times. Produced via immunoSEQ multiplex PCR; TCRdb's table is partial and in-frame only. This table has 380,000 or so clones, 81% appearing once. This CDR3 is built from 13 residues. With 6 bases clipped from V and 3 bases from J, the junction kept 5 bases outside the gene matches. CDR1 is GTSNPN, CDR2 SVGIG, per germline (reference sequence). This chain links TRBV30 with TRBJ2-7, with 10 bases fitting TRBD2. The sample comprised peripheral blood. This receptor was obtained from a human donor with acute or convalescent COVID-19. The donor label of this sample is uncertain. The CDR3 coding sequence is TGTGCCTGCAGAAGCGGGAGGGACTACGAGCAGTACTTC. It yields the protein CACRSGRDYEQYF. Filled out from reference TRBV30 and TRBJ2-7, the complete variable domain reads SQTIHQWPATLVQPVGSPLSLECTVEGTSNPNLYWYRQAAGRGLQLLFYSVGIGQISSEVPQNLSASRPQDRQFILSSKKLLLSDSGFYLCACRSGRDYEQYFGPGTRLTVT.